The 32 T cell receptor beta chains in this list originate from one sample, sequenced in a study of a mutant IDH1 vaccine in newly diagnosed glioma. Time point denoted: week 23, last vaccination. In the vaccine, a single dose held 300 ug of the mutant IDH1 20-mer peptide, along with topical imiquimod. Their cognate antigens are unknown. Generated by immunoSEQ multiplex PCR, the TCRdb table keeps only in-frame clones and is missing some. This repertoire shows about 33,000 clones, roughly 88% found once; its top ten account for less than 3%. The sequences come from PBMCs, collected from a glioma patient whose treatment included an IDH1 peptide vaccine. The receptors shown here come from a man between 40 and 49 years old with glioma.

The chain has TRBV2 and TRBJ2-3; unclear D gene. Trimming took 1 base from V and 2 from J, leaving 7 bases between them. The CDR3 is made up of 14 amino acids. From germline, CDR1 is SNHLY and CDR2 FYNNEI. In DNA form, the CDR3 reads TGTGCCAGCAGTGAAGTGTCTGCCACAGATACGCAGTATTTT. Translating it yields CASSEVSATDTQYF.

V gene TRBV10-3 combines with J gene TRBJ1-1; tentative D call: TRBD1 (5 bases). CDR3 size: 15 residues. V dropped 7 bases and J dropped 3 bases, with 18 bases sitting between them. Germline lookup yields CDR1 ENHRY and CDR2 SYGVKD. Written as DNA, the CDR3 is TGTGCCATCACCGCCGGGGGAGGGCGGCACACTGAAGCTTTCTTT. It yields the protein CAITAGGGRHTEAFF.

The J gene is TRBJ1-2, the V gene TRBV19; 8 bases map to TRBD1. After removal of 5 bases from V and 8 bases from J, the junction contained 1 base not matched to a gene. This CDR3 contains 11 residues. Germline CDR1 LNHDA, CDR2 SQIVND (reference sequence). The chain's CDR3 is CASSAGGGYTF. The CDR3 bases are TGTGCCAGTAGTGCAGGGGGCGGCTACACCTTC.

The chain's CDR3 is CASLEGHGGAGELFF. The CDR3 region has the DNA TGCGCCAGCTTGGAGGGGCACGGCGGGGCCGGGGAGCTGTTTTTT. The chain couples TRBV5-1 to TRBJ2-2, with D perhaps TRBD2 (6 bases). Per germline, CDR1 SGHRS and CDR2 YFSETQ. V was pared by 7 bases and J by 6 bases, with 19 bases between. This CDR3 comprises 15 residues. Full variable domain (rest looked up from reference TRBV5-1 and TRBJ2-2): KAGVTQTPRYLIKTRGQQVTLSCSPISGHRSVSWYQQTPGQGLQFLFEYFSETQRNKGNFPGRFSGRQFSNSRSEMNVSTLELGDSALYLCASLEGHGGAGELFFGEGSRLTVL.

This clone appeared a single time. The chain is built from TRBV7-8 and TRBJ2-1; TRBD2 agrees at 12 bases. With 1 base clipped from V and 7 bases from J, the junction kept 5 bases outside the gene matches. Germline V CDR1 and CDR2: SGHVS, FQNEAQ. The CDR3 is 16 amino acids. The CDR3 reads CASSLVGLAGYNEQFF. In DNA form, the CDR3 reads TGTGCCAGCAGCTTAGTGGGACTAGCGGGTTATAATGAGCAGTTCTTC.

In nucleotides, the CDR3 is TGTGCCAGCAGCTTAGGTGGGACCACTCTAATCACCGGGGAGCTGTTTTTT. Translating it yields CASSLGGTTLITGELFF. This chain links TRBV7-9 with TRBJ2-2; D may match TRBD1 or TRBD2 (5 bases each). Between the trimmed V and J ends, which lost 1 base and 4 bases, there was a span of 16 bases. Germline-derived CDR1 and CDR2 are SEHNR and FQNEAQ (reference sequence). The CDR3 has 17 residues.

The chain recombines TRBV6-5 with TRBJ2-7; D could derive from TRBD1 or TRBD2 (6 bases each). The length of the CDR3 is 13 residues. Germline V gene data show CDR1 as MNHEY and CDR2 as SVGAGI. V shed 6 bases and J shed 8 bases, with 17 bases lying between them. The CDR3 reads CASRYASGGQQYF. The CDR3 DNA follows: TGTGCCAGCAGGTACGCCTCCGGGGGCCAGCAGTACTTC.

The J gene is TRBJ2-7, the V gene TRBV23-1, with TRBD1 matching over 8 bases. TRBV23-1 qualifies as an ORF whose function is uncertain. This CDR3 spans 17 amino acids. J was trimmed by 5 bases and V by 6 bases; bases with no gene match: 18. CDR3 residues: CASRTTQQPGGGDEQYF. Written as DNA, the CDR3 is TGCGCCAGCAGGACCACTCAGCAACCAGGGGGCGGTGACGAGCAGTACTTC.

The rearrangement links TRBV28 to TRBJ2-3; the D gene could be TRBD1 or TRBD2 (5 bases each). The germline V and J ends were trimmed by 7 bases and 6 bases, with 20 bases remaining between them. Germline CDR1 and CDR2: MDHEN and SYDVKM. CDR3 length: 15 residues. The CDR3 DNA reads TGTGCCAGCAAAGCCGGGGCTAAAACCCGGGATACGCAGTATTTT. Translating it yields CASKAGAKTRDTQYF. The full variable domain, in which reference TRBV28 and TRBJ2-3 provide the parts outside the CDR3, is DVKVTQSSRYLVKRTGEKVFLECVQDMDHENMFWYRQDPGLGLRLIYFSYDVKMKEKGDIPEGYSVSREKKERFSLILESASTNQTSMYLCASKAGAKTRDTQYFGPGTRLTVL.

The rearrangement uses TRBV7-8 and TRBJ2-3, with 8 bases aligning to TRBD2. The CDR3 has 20 residues. The germline V gene encodes CDR1 SGHVS and CDR2 FQNEAQ. V trimming: 1 base; J trimming: 5 bases; junction bases outside the gene matches: 20. CDR3 nucleotide sequence: TGTGCCAGCAGCTTAGATCTTCTTGGGTCGTTAGCGGGAATTGGAGATACGCAGTATTTT. Protein sequence: CASSLDLLGSLAGIGDTQYF.

The genes are TRBV7-2 and TRBJ2-1, with 7 positions matching TRBD2. The CDR3 sequence is 14 residues long. Germline CDR1 SGHTA, CDR2 FQGNSA. V shed 8 bases, J shed 5 bases, and the junction held 9 bases outside the gene matches. CDR3 amino acids: CASARDYINNEQFF. In nucleotides, the CDR3 is TGTGCCAGCGCCCGGGACTATATCAACAATGAGCAGTTCTTC.

CDR3 loop: CASSLTGQEHQETQYF. DNA for the CDR3: TGTGCCAGCAGCTTAACGGGACAGGAGCACCAAGAGACCCAGTACTTC. The chain links TRBV7-9 to TRBJ2-5; 8 bases align to TRBD1. With 2 bases clipped from V and 0 bases from J, the junction kept 5 bases outside the gene matches. This CDR3 is 16 amino acids long. The germline gives CDR1 SEHNR, CDR2 FQNEAQ (reference sequence).

V and J are TRBV7-2 and TRBJ2-7; D possibly corresponds to TRBD2 (6 bases). V lost 5 bases and J lost 2, with 19 bases in between. CDR3 length equals 16 residues. Per the germline V gene, CDR1 is SGHTA and CDR2 is FQGNSA. For the CDR3, the DNA is TGTGCCAGCAGCCAAGTCAGGTACGGGAGTACCTACGAGCAGTACTTC. As protein: CASSQVRYGSTYEQYF.

The V call is TRBV27, the J call TRBJ2-7; D gene ambiguous. Trimming stripped 2 bases from V and 2 bases from J, with 22 bases between. This CDR3 comprises 18 residues. Germline CDR1 and CDR2: MNHEY and SMNVEV (reference sequence). The DNA of the CDR3 is TGTGCCAGCAGTTTAGCCGATGGGGTCAACAAGGGTGCCTACGAGCAGTACGTC. Protein sequence: CASSLADGVNKGAYEQYV.

The chain carries TRBV27 and TRBJ2-5, with D uncertain. CDR1 and CDR2 from the germline V gene are MNHEY and SMNVEV (reference sequence). Between the trimmed V and J ends, which lost 8 bases and 0 bases, there was a span of 13 bases. The CDR3 sequence is 14 residues long. CDR3 protein: CASPTSEYQETQYF. CDR3 DNA sequence: TGTGCCAGCCCAACCTCGGAGTACCAAGAGACCCAGTACTTC.

In this sample, this clone turned up a few times. The CDR3 DNA reads as TGTGCCAGCAGCAGGAACAGGGGGAACACCGGGGAGCTGTTTTTT. It codes for CASSRNRGNTGELFF. The V gene is TRBV5-4, the J gene TRBJ2-2, with TRBD1 matching 7 bases. V trimming: 4 bases; J trimming: 1 base; junction bases outside the gene matches: 4. The CDR3 is made up of 15 amino acids. The V gene's germline CDR1 is SGHNT and CDR2 YYREEE (reference sequence).

This chain connects TRBV2 to TRBJ2-7, with TRBD2 matching 7 bases. The CDR3 consists of 14 residues. CDR1 and CDR2 (germline): SNHLY, FYNNEI. Trimming removed 2 bases from V and 6 bases from J; junction bases left unmatched: 7. The CDR3 nucleotides read TGTGCCAGCAGTGAATCCAGCGGGGTTGGCGAGCAGTACGTC. Its translation is CASSESSGVGEQYV.

The gene calls are TRBV10-3 and TRBJ1-1; a possible D gene is TRBD1 (6 bases). The CDR3 has 14 amino acids. Trimming took 6 bases from V and 0 from J, leaving 11 bases between them. Germline lookup yields CDR1 ENHRY and CDR2 SYGVKD. The CDR3 coding sequence is TGTGCCATCAGGGGTACAGGGCTGAACACTGAAGCTTTCTTT. The encoded protein is CAIRGTGLNTEAFF.

This rearrangement joins TRBV14 to TRBJ1-1; no clear D gene. V lost 1 base and J 2 bases, leaving 11 bases between the germline ends. The germline V gene encodes CDR1 SGHDN and CDR2 FVKESK. The length of the CDR3 is 15 residues. CDR3 sequence (DNA): TGTGCCAGCAGCCAAGTCCGGGGAAGAAACACTGAAGCTTTCTTT. Translation gives CASSQVRGRNTEAFF.

This sequence joins TRBV6-5 and TRBJ2-1; D possibly corresponds to TRBD2 (6 bases). CDR1 is MNHEY, CDR2 SVGAGI, per germline. Trimming stripped 0 bases from V and 9 bases from J, with 9 bases between. This CDR3 has 13 residues. The CDR3 reads CASSYSPGGEQFF. CDR3 in DNA: TGTGCCAGCAGTTACTCGCCCGGGGGTGAGCAGTTCTTC.

This chain connects TRBV7-6 to TRBJ2-2, with 12 positions matching TRBD2. Germline loops: CDR1 SGHVS, CDR2 FNYEAQ. CDR3 size: 18 residues. The V and J ends lost 3 bases and 5 bases, in that order; junction bases with no gene match: 10. This CDR3 is CASSFPDPSGRGTGELFF. CDR3 DNA sequence: TGTGCCAGCAGCTTCCCGGATCCTAGCGGGAGGGGTACCGGGGAGCTGTTTTTT.

V usage is TRBV14 and J usage is TRBJ1-1, with 7 positions matching TRBD1. Germline values: CDR1 SGHDN, CDR2 FVKESK. V gave up 6 bases and J gave up 4 bases; unmatched junction bases: 5. This CDR3 is 13 amino acids long. CDR3 sequence reads: CASRQTGPTEAFF. The CDR3 coding sequence is TGTGCCAGCAGACAGACAGGGCCCACTGAAGCTTTCTTT.

This clone has a single count. The V gene is TRBV6-1, the J gene TRBJ2-1; possibly TRBD2 for D (6 bases). The ends were cut back, 6 bases at V and 6 bases at J, with 18 bases in the middle. There are 15 residues in the CDR3. In germline, CDR1 is MNHNS, CDR2 SASEGT. As DNA, the CDR3 is TGTGCCAGCAGCCGGGACTTCCTACGGGGCAATGAGCAGTTCTTC. Translated: CASSRDFLRGNEQFF.

This clone was seen just once. CDR3 sequence reads: CASSPLGTAANTGELFF. The CDR3, as DNA: TGTGCCAGCAGCCCCCTCGGGACAGCCGCGAACACCGGGGAGCTGTTTTTT. This chain connects TRBV5-5 to TRBJ2-2, with TRBD1 matching over 7 bases. J lost 0 bases, V lost 4 bases, and 9 bases had no gene match. Looked up from germline, CDR1 is SGHKS and CDR2 is YYEKEE (reference sequence). This CDR3 is 17 amino acids long. Drawing the rest from reference TRBV5-5 and TRBJ2-2, the complete variable domain is DAGVTQSPTHLIKTRGQQVTLRCSPISGHKSVSWYQQVLGQGPQFIFQYYEKEERGRGNFPDRFSARQFPNYSSELNVNALLLGDSALYLCASSPLGTAANTGELFFGEGSRLTVL.

This chain links TRBV10-3 with TRBJ2-7; tentative D call: TRBD1 (6 bases). The ends were cut back, 10 bases at V and 5 bases at J, with 12 bases in the middle. The germline gives CDR1 ENHRY, CDR2 SYGVKD. The CDR3 is made up of 11 amino acids. The CDR3 coding sequence is TGTGCCACCGGACAGACTCACGAGCAGTACGTC. Its protein is CATGQTHEQYV.

V is TRBV29-1 and J is TRBJ2-5; 12 bases agree with TRBD2. This CDR3 has 17 residues. V trimming: 3 bases; J trimming: 2 bases; junction bases outside the gene matches: 10. Germline CDR1 SQVTM, CDR2 ANQGSEA. CDR3 in amino acids: CSVDGPSGRAWQETQYF. The CDR3 region has the DNA TGCAGCGTTGATGGCCCTAGCGGGAGGGCTTGGCAAGAGACCCAGTACTTC.

The chain links TRBV5-5 to TRBJ2-7; TRBD1 agrees at 9 bases. V trimming: 1 base; J trimming: 5 bases; junction bases outside the gene matches: 10. The CDR3 is made up of 16 amino acids. Germline CDR1 and CDR2: SGHKS and YYEKEE (reference sequence). The DNA of the CDR3 is TGTGCCAGCAGCTTGCATAATCCCGGGACAGGGAACGAGCAGTACGTC. Its translation is CASSLHNPGTGNEQYV.

The rearrangement links TRBV5-1 to TRBJ2-1; 12 bases map to TRBD2. This CDR3 spans 17 amino acids. V was clipped by 4 bases and J by 12 bases; unmatched bases: 17. CDR1 SGHRS and CDR2 YFSETQ come from the germline V gene. This CDR3 is CASSPAQLAGGIAGQFF. The CDR3 nucleotides are TGCGCCAGCAGCCCAGCCCAACTAGCGGGGGGTATAGCGGGGCAGTTCTTC.

This rearrangement joins TRBV29-1 to TRBJ1-2; D may be TRBD1 (5 bases). This CDR3 is built from 14 residues. V lost 6 bases to trimming and J lost 7 bases, with 21 bases between them. Germline loops: CDR1 SQVTM, CDR2 ANQGSEA. The CDR3 DNA reads as TGCAGCGTAACCGGGACGCTAGCCCGGGGTGGCTACACCTTC. Its protein product is CSVTGTLARGGYTF.

V and J are TRBV28 and TRBJ1-5, with TRBD1 identical over 9 bases. The germline V gene has CDR1 MDHEN and CDR2 SYDVKM. Losses at the gene ends were 6 bases for V and 3 bases for J; bases not matched to a gene: 12. The CDR3 runs to 17 residues. The CDR3 bases are TGTGCCAGCAGCTACTCCCGACAGGGGGGGATCAATCAGCCCCAGCATTTT. It codes for CASSYSRQGGINQPQHF. The variable domain in full, with the rest retrieved from reference TRBV28 and TRBJ1-5, is DVKVTQSSRYLVKRTGEKVFLECVQDMDHENMFWYRQDPGLGLRLIYFSYDVKMKEKGDIPEGYSVSREKKERFSLILESASTNQTSMYLCASSYSRQGGINQPQHFGDGTRLSIL.

In its sample, this clone was seen a few times. V gene TRBV25-1 combines with J gene TRBJ1-2; 9 bases map to TRBD1. The CDR3 runs 12 residues. Germline V gene data show CDR1 as MGHDK and CDR2 as SYGVNS. V shed 8 bases, J shed 6 bases, and the junction held 4 bases outside the gene matches. In nucleotides, the CDR3 is TGTGCCAGCCACGGGACAGGGAATGGCTACACCTTC. This translates into CASHGTGNGYTF.

The chain is built from TRBV6-1 and TRBJ2-5, with TRBD2 matching over 10 bases. The DNA matches TRBJ2-7 better at its end, which makes the J call doubtful. The germline V gene has CDR1 MNHNS and CDR2 SASEGT. This CDR3 comprises 15 residues. CDR3 region: CASSEAPSGSYEQYF. The DNA for the CDR3 is TGTGCCAGCAGTGAAGCGCCTAGCGGGAGTTACGAGCAGTACTTC.